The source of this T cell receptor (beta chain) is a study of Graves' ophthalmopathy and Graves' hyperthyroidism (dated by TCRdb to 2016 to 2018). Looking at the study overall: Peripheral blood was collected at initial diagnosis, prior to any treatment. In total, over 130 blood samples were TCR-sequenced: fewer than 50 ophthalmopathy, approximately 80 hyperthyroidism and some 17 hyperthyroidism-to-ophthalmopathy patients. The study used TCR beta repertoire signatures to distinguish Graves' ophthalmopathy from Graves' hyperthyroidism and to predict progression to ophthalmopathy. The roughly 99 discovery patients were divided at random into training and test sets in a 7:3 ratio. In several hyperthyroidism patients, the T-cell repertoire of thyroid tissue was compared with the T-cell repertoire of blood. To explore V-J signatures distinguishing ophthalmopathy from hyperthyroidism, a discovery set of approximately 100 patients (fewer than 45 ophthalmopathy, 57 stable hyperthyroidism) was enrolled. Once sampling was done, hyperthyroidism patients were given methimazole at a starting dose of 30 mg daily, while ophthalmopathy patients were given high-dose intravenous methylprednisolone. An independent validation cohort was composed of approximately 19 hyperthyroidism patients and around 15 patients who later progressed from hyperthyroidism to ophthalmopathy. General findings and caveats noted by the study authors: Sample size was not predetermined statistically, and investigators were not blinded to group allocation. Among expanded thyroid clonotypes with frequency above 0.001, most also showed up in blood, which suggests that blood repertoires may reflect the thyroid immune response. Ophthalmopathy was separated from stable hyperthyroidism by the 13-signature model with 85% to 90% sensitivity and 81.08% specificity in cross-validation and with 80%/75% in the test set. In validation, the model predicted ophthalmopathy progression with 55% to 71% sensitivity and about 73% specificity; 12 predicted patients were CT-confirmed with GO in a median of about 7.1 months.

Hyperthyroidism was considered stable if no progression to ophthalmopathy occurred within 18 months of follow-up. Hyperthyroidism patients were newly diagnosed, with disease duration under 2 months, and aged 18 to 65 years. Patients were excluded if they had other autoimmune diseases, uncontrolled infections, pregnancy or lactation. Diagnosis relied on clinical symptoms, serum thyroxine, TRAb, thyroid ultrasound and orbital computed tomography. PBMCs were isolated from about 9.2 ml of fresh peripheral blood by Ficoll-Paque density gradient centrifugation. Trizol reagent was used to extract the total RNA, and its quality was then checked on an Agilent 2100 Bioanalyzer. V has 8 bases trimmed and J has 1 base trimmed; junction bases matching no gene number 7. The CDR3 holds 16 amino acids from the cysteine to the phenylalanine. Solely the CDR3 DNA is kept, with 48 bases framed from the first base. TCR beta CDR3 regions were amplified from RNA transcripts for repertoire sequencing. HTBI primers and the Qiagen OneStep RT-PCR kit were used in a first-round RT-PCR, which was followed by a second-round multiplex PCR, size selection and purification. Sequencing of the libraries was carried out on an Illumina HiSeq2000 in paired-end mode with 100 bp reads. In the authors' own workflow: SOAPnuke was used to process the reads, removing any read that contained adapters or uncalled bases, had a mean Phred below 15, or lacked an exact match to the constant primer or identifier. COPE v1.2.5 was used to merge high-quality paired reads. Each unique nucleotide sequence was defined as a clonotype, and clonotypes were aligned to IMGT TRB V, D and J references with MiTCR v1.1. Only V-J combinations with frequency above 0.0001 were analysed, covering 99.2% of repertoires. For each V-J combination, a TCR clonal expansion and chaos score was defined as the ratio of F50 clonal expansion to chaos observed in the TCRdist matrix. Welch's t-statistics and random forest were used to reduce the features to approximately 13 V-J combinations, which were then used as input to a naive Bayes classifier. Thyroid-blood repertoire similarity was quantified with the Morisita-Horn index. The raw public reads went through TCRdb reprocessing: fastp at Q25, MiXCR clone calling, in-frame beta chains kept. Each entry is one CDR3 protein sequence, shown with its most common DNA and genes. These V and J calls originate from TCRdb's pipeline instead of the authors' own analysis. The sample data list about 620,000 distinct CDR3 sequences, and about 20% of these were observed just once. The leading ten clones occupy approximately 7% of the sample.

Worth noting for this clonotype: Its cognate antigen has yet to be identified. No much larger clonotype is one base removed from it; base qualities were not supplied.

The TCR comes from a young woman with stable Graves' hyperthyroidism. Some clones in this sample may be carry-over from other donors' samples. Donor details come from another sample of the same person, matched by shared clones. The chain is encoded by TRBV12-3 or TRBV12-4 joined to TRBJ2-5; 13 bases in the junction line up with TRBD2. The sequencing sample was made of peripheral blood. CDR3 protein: CASGPTSGGGQETQYF. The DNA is TGTGCCAGCGGCCCAACTAGCGGGGGGGGCCAAGAGACCCAGTACTTC.